The 16 T cell receptor beta chains given below trace back to one sample, sequenced in a study of response to subunit inactivated influenza vaccine. From the RT-PCR reads, TCRdb called clonotypes with MiXCR, one entry per CDR3 protein. The repertoire holds roughly 650,000 distinct CDR3 sequences, with about a sixth as singletons. Sequenced here: PBMCs from blood, sampled about 13 days after vaccination. Receptors were obtained from a man aged 45 to 65 who received an inactivated influenza vaccine.

There are many counts of this clonotype. This chain uses TRBV20-1 with TRBJ2-1; TRBD2 matches 9 bases. V shed 5 bases and J 4 bases; nucleotides not matched to a gene: 15. CDR3 length: 17 residues. In germline, CDR1 is DFQATT, CDR2 SNEGSKA (reference sequence). CDR3 DNA: TGCAGTGCTGGGGTTACTTCTTTTGCGGGAGGGTACAATGAGCAGTTCTTC. Its translation: CSAGVTSFAGGYNEQFF.

This clonotype was detected only a few times. The chain recombines TRBV4-3 with TRBJ2-3; D remains unclear. Trimming left V 0 bases short and J 4 bases short, with 14 bases between. Germline loops: CDR1 LGHNA, CDR2 YSLEER. This CDR3 has 16 residues. The CDR3 loop is CASSQDWTNRADTQYF. The CDR3 DNA follows: TGCGCCAGCAGCCAAGACTGGACGAACCGAGCAGATACGCAGTATTTT.

This clonotype has just a few counts. The chain employs TRBV6-2 or TRBV6-3 and TRBJ2-7; D is perhaps TRBD1 (5 bases). Germline V CDR1 and CDR2: MNHEY, SVGEGT. The CDR3 is made up of 16 amino acids. Trimming cost V 0 bases and J 0 bases, with 12 bases left between them. The CDR3 DNA is TGTGCCAGCAGTTACTCCCCCCACCAGGGCTCCTACGAGCAGTACTTC. It translates to CASSYSPHQGSYEQYF.

This clonotype was recorded at least ten times. The chain joins TRBV7-2 to TRBJ1-1; 9 positions agree with TRBD1. CDR3 size: 12 residues. CDR1 and CDR2 (germline): SGHTA, FQGNSA. The junction had 6 bases not matched to a gene; V was cut back by 5 bases and J by 11 bases. The CDR3 nucleotides are TGTGCCAGCAGCCGGACAGGGGAAACGGCTTTCTTT. Protein: CASSRTGETAFF.

The rearrangement links TRBV3-1 to TRBJ2-5, with TRBD1 identical over 8 bases. In germline, CDR1 is LGHDT, CDR2 YNNKEL (reference sequence). Trimming removed 1 base from V and 1 base from J; junction bases left unmatched: 2. The CDR3 spans 15 residues. This CDR3 reads CASSQVGTGQETQYF. The CDR3 DNA is TGTGCCAGCAGCCAAGTTGGGACAGGCCAAGAGACCCAGTACTTC.

V is TRBV24-1 and J is TRBJ2-3; 7 bases align to TRBD1. Germline V CDR1 and CDR2: KGHDR, SFDVKD. Trimming removed 10 bases from V and 3 bases from J; junction bases left unmatched: 9. The CDR3 has 14 amino acids. CDR3 nucleotides: TGTGCCACGGGTACCGGGACAGCAACAGATACGCAGTATTTT. Translated, it gives CATGTGTATDTQYF.

The table lists this clonotype with a few counts. The chain employs TRBV20-1 and TRBJ1-2; 8 bases line up with TRBD1. Germline V gives CDR1 DFQATT, CDR2 SNEGSKA (reference sequence). The CDR3 is made up of 14 amino acids. V shed 6 bases and J 3 bases; nucleotides not matched to a gene: 9. The CDR3 coding sequence is TGCAGTGCCCCGACAGGGGCGGGGCACTATGGCTACACCTTC. It translates to CSAPTGAGHYGYTF.

This clonotype occurred a few times. This sequence joins TRBV11-2 and TRBJ2-1, with TRBD2 matching 9 bases. V shed 4 bases, J shed 9 bases, and the junction held 22 bases outside the gene matches. The length of the CDR3 is 19 residues. Germline CDR1 is SGHAT and CDR2 is FQNNGV. CDR3 DNA: TGTGCCAGCAGCTACTACCCTCGAAAATTTAGCGGGAGACAAGGTGAGCAGTTCTTC. It specifies CASSYYPRKFSGRQGEQFF.

V usage is TRBV6-5 and J usage is TRBJ1-6; tentatively, D is TRBD1 (5 bases). The CDR3 consists of 13 residues. Per germline, CDR1 MNHEY and CDR2 SVGAGI. Trimming left V 2 bases short and J 9 bases short, with 8 bases between. CDR3 residues: CASSYRGASPLHF. In DNA, the CDR3 is TGTGCCAGCAGTTACCGAGGGGCTTCACCCCTCCACTTT.

There are a few counts of this clonotype. The chain combines TRBV11-2 with TRBJ2-7, with D uncertain. The germline gives CDR1 SGHAT, CDR2 FQNNGV. Deletions cut 1 base from V and 1 base from J, with 14 bases between. CDR3 size: 16 residues. This CDR3 is CASSLASLDGSYEQYF. CDR3 nucleotides: TGTGCCAGCAGCTTAGCATCCTTGGACGGTTCCTACGAGCAGTACTTC.

This clonotype has a handful of counts. The chain combines TRBV2 with TRBJ1-2, with D possibly matching TRBD1 (5 bases). CDR1 SNHLY and CDR2 FYNNEI come from the germline V gene. The CDR3 has 15 amino acids. V dropped 2 bases and J dropped 5 bases, with 15 bases sitting between them. In DNA, the CDR3 is TGTGCCAGCAGTGAAAAGGCGGGGACGGGTTATGGCTACACCTTC. It yields the protein CASSEKAGTGYGYTF.

This clonotype was counted at least ten times. The chain is built from TRBV28 and TRBJ2-2, with D possibly called TRBD1 or TRBD2 (5 bases each). The CDR3 is made up of 15 amino acids. The germline V gene encodes CDR1 MDHEN and CDR2 SYDVKM. V lost 3 bases and J 2 bases, leaving 10 bases between the germline ends. For the CDR3, the DNA is TGTGCCAGCAGTTTGACCGGGGCTAACACCGGGGAGCTGTTTTTT. Its protein is CASSLTGANTGELFF.

The chain has TRBV28 and TRBJ1-5, with 8 bases lining up with TRBD1. V lost 6 bases, J lost 7 bases, and 8 bases stayed unmatched. The CDR3 is 14 amino acids. In germline, CDR1 is MDHEN, CDR2 SYDVKM. CDR3 in DNA: TGTGCCAGCAGGTTGACAGGGGTTAGCCAGCCCCAGCATTTT. It yields the protein CASRLTGVSQPQHF.

The chain combines TRBV28 with TRBJ2-1, with 9 nucleotides matching TRBD2. V lost 6 bases, J lost 8 bases, and 17 bases stayed unmatched. The CDR3 runs to 17 residues. In germline, CDR1 is MDHEN, CDR2 SYDVKM. The CDR3 DNA follows: TGTGCCAGCAGCCGGACTTTGGGGATAGCGGGAGTTTATGAGCAGTTCTTC. It translates to CASSRTLGIAGVYEQFF. Supplemented by reference TRBV28 and TRBJ2-1, the full variable domain reads DVKVTQSSRYLVKRTGEKVFLECVQDMDHENMFWYRQDPGLGLRLIYFSYDVKMKEKGDIPEGYSVSREKKERFSLILESASTNQTSMYLCASSRTLGIAGVYEQFFGPGTRLTVL.

As to this clonotype: At one boundary the junction diverges from the germline segment, which might be a read error. The chain carries TRBV19 and TRBJ1-5, with 7 bases identical to TRBD1. The CDR3 extends over 16 amino acids. Per the germline V gene, CDR1 is LNHDA and CDR2 is SQIVND (reference sequence). The CDR3 region has the DNA TGTGCCAGTAATCTAGTTTTCGGGACAGTCAATCGGCCCCAGCATTTT. This translates into CASNLVFGTVNRPQHF.

This clonotype showed up many times. The rearrangement uses TRBV20-1 and TRBJ1-6; tentatively, D is TRBD1 (5 bases). The CDR3 sequence is 17 residues long. The germline V and J ends were trimmed by 2 bases and 0 bases, with 14 bases remaining between them. Germline-derived CDR1 and CDR2 are DFQATT and SNEGSKA (reference sequence). The CDR3 protein is CSARSLRQSSYNSPLHF. The CDR3 coding sequence is TGCAGTGCTAGAAGCCTCCGACAGAGCTCCTATAATTCACCCCTCCACTTT.